A selection of T cell receptor beta chains follows, all from one sample in a study of blood T cell repertoires in COVID-19. The repertoire was sequenced with immunoSEQ multiplex PCR; TCRdb's copy has only in-frame clones and lacks some. The sample gives about 200,000 clones, approximately 85% of which show up once; about 3.3% is in the top ten. The material sequenced was peripheral blood. The receptors here all came from a man aged 55 to 70 with acute or convalescent COVID-19. Both conserved end residues are part of each CDR3. A D gene is named only where the DNA matches it firmly. Clone size is given for some rows only: seen once, a few or many times, or a class if the clone is expanded.

TRBV28	NA	NA	TRBJ2-7	TGTGCCAGCAGTTTGGGGCTCGACGAGCAGTACTTC	CASSLGLDEQYF
TRBV11-2	NA	NA	TRBJ1-1	TGTGCCAGCAGCTCGGGACAAATGAACACTGAAGCTTTCTTT	CASSSGQMNTEAFF
TRBV19	TRBD2	few	TRBJ2-6	TGTGCCAGTAGTATCTCACCGACTAGCGGGTCTGGGGCCAACGTCCTGACTTTC	CASSISPTSGSGANVLTF
TRBV7-2	NA	NA	TRBJ1-5	TGTGCCAGCAGCCAGAGGTACGGGGATCAGCCCCAGCATTTT	CASSQRYGDQPQHF
TRBV9	NA	NA	TRBJ1-5	TGTGCCAGCAGCCCCCGGGAGGATCAGCCCCAGCATTTT	CASSPREDQPQHF
TRBV28	NA	NA	TRBJ1-4	TGTGCCAGCAGTTTCGGGGGGCGCCGAAGGGTTAGAGGTGAAAAACTGTTTTTT	CASSFGGRRRVRGEKLFF
TRBV4-3	TRBD2	NA	TRBJ2-2	TGCGCCAGCAGCCCAATCTTAGCGGGAGGGGGTACCGGGGAGCTGTTTTTT	CASSPILAGGGTGELFF
TRBV5-1	NA	NA	TRBJ1-4	TGCGCCAGCAGCGTCACTCCGGGCCCCGGGAGAGCAACTAATGAAAAACTGTTTTTT	CASSVTPGPGRATNEKLFF
TRBV3-1/TRBV3-2	TRBD2	NA	TRBJ2-7	TGTGCCAGCAGCCACGGACTAGCGGCCTACGAGCAGTACTTC	CASSHGLAAYEQYF
TRBV4-2	NA	NA	TRBJ2-1	TGTGCCAGCAGCCAAAGTGCACAGACCTTATACAATGAGCAGTTCTTC	CASSQSAQTLYNEQFF